Given below is one T cell receptor beta chain in context. This sample stems from a study of monozygotic twins with inflammatory bowel disease. Whole blood, unsorted for T cells, was the source of total RNA. The V gene's germline CDR1 is SGHRS and CDR2 YFSETQ. CDR3 length: 15 residues. Nested PCRs (about 17 and 10 cycles, two total) were applied to TCRalpha and TCRbeta cDNA. TCRdb reprocessed the 5' RACE reads and keeps a single row for each CDR3 protein, giving no DNA. This sample lists approximately 420,000 distinct CDR3 sequences; its ten largest clones have around 2.5%. The sequenced sample was blood. The source of this sequence is a human donor with ulcerative colitis or Crohn's disease, or a healthy co-twin of an affected twin (not recorded which). V is TRBV5-1 and J is TRBJ1-2; TCRdb selects TRBD1, and the lack of DNA leaves this call unchecked. CDR3 protein: CASSLVAGADYGYTF.